The TCR beta chain under discussion was sequenced for a study of blood T cells in healthy people across ages. Peripheral blood samples of approximately 10 milliliters were drawn from each donor. Every sample had a minimum of 6 million PBMCs isolated. Findings of the study overall: The recorded TCR beta diversity per million T cells decreased in a roughly linear manner with age.

Regarding this clonotype: The target antigen is unknown.

V was shortened by 1 base and J by 5 bases, with 16 bases between the two germline ends. The CDR3 has 16 amino acids. CDR1 is SEHNR, CDR2 FQNEAQ, per germline (reference sequence). Alongside a J-beta primer mix, a sample-barcoded 5' primer served in a second PCR lasting about 7 to 11 cycles. Via MiXCR, TCRdb re-called the 5' RACE reads, giving one row per CDR3 protein. This table holds approximately 800,000 distinct CDR3 sequences, about 59% found once. Specimen: blood. This TCR was sampled from a man aged 30-40 years in good health. The gene calls are TRBV7-9 and TRBJ2-3, with D possibly being TRBD1 (5 bases). DNA of the CDR3: TGTGCCAGCAGCTTAGACGGGCAGGGTCTCCGAGATACGCAGTATTTT. The encoded protein is CASSLDGQGLRDTQYF.